This TCR beta chain appears in the sequencing data of a study of blood T cell repertoires in COVID-19. Across the whole study: In each case, the material was cDNA or gDNA derived from T cells, B-cell-depleted T cells, or PBMCs.

The V segment lost 5 bases and the J segment 5 bases; nucleotides outside the gene matches: 8. Germline CDR1 and CDR2: SGHAT and FQNNGV. CDR3 size: 14 residues. In the original workflow: Estimation of nucleated cell counts was performed using reference gene primer amplification. The table came from immunoSEQ multiplex PCR; TCRdb's copy has only in-frame clones and leaves some out. V and J calls and clone size are those listed in that table; D and trimming were worked out from the DNA. The sample lists fewer than 300,000 clones, approximately 81% occurring once. The gene calls are TRBV11-2 and TRBJ2-5; TRBD2 matches 7 bases. Sequenced sample: peripheral blood. This clonotype was sampled from a woman aged 18-29 years with acute or convalescent COVID-19. The CDR3 coding sequence is TGTGCCAGCAGCCGTCACGGGGGGATGGAGACCCAGTACTTC. Amino acid sequence: CASSRHGGMETQYF.